Each of the 5 T cell receptor beta chains below was sequenced from the same sample in a study of cytomegalovirus exposure and HLA in healthy donors. The protocol was immunoSEQ multiplex PCR, while the TCRdb copy is restricted to in-frame clones and leaves out a portion. The data contain 150,000 to 200,000 clones, approximately 84% of them singletons. The material sequenced was PBMCs. These receptors were obtained from a man in his late teens or twenties in good health and CMV-seropositive.

The rearrangement joins TRBV6-1 to TRBJ2-7, with 8 positions matching TRBD1. The trim removed 5 bases at V and 2 bases at J, leaving 5 bases unmatched. Germline CDR1 is MNHNS and CDR2 is SASEGT. The CDR3 sequence is 14 residues long. The CDR3 loop reads CASSLDRATYEQYF. The CDR3 DNA is TGTGCCAGCAGTTTGGACAGGGCTACCTACGAGCAGTACTTC.

The chain joins TRBV4-1 to TRBJ2-2; 14 bases are shared with TRBD2. The germline V gene has CDR1 MGHRA and CDR2 YSYEKL. CDR3 length: 20 amino acids. With V trimmed by 0 bases and J by 3 bases, 9 bases remained unmatched. The DNA of the CDR3 is TGCGCCAGCAGCCAAGAAGCGGCGCCGGGACTAGCGGGAGACACCGGGGAGCTGTTTTTT. Amino acid sequence: CASSQEAAPGLAGDTGELFF.

The chain carries TRBV5-6 and TRBJ2-7; D gene uncertain. Trimming shortened V by 4 bases and J by 3 bases, and 23 bases separated the two germline ends. Germline values: CDR1 SGHDT, CDR2 YYEEEE. This CDR3 has 17 residues. The CDR3 DNA sequence: TGTGCCAGCAGCGCCCAATCGCTAGAAAAAGATTTCTACGAGCAGTACTTC. This codes for CASSAQSLEKDFYEQYF. The full variable domain, its missing parts supplied by reference TRBV5-6 and TRBJ2-7, is DAGVTQSPTHLIKTRGQQVTLRCSPKSGHDTVSWYQQALGQGPQFIFQYYEEEERQRGNFPDRFSGHQFPNYSSELNVNALLLGDSALYLCASSAQSLEKDFYEQYFGPGTRLTVT.

The chain recombines TRBV29-1 with TRBJ1-1; D not resolved. The germline CDR1 and CDR2 sequences are SQVTM and ANQGSEA. The CDR3 extends over 13 amino acids. V lost 5 bases, J lost 3 bases, and 13 bases lay in between. CDR3 sequence (DNA): TGCAGCGTTACCTCGGGATGGGACACTGAAGCTTTCTTT. Translation gives CSVTSGWDTEAFF.

CDR3 region: CASSPGTVQETQYF. CDR3 DNA: TGTGCCAGCAGCCCCGGGACAGTACAAGAGACCCAGTACTTC. The V gene is TRBV6-5, the J gene TRBJ2-5, with 7 bases lining up with TRBD1. The CDR3 is made up of 14 amino acids. V dropped 6 bases and J dropped 2; count of bases not matched to a gene: 6. Germline V gene sequence: CDR1 MNHEY, CDR2 SVGAGI.